This TCR beta chain was observed in a study of PD-1 blockade in classical Hodgkin lymphoma. Described time point: cycle 4 day 1 (C4D1), after 6 weeks of nivolumab. Following autologous stem cell transplantation, relapse occurred in every patient, and exposure to brentuximab vedotin varied. TCRdb's table, derived via immunoSEQ multiplex PCR, lists solely in-frame clones and lacks some. This sample has about 50,000 clones, with around four fifths found just once. Trimming shortened V by 0 bases and J by 2 bases, and 8 bases separated the two germline ends. The CDR3 runs to 14 residues. Germline CDR1 is LNHNV and CDR2 is YYDKDF (reference sequence).

The chain uses TRBV15 and TRBJ2-7; D call uncertain. The TCR was taken from a human donor with classical Hodgkin lymphoma. Source: peripheral blood mononuclear cells (PBMCs), taken before the fourth cycle of nivolumab. The CDR3 sequence: CATSRDPAAYEQYF. The CDR3 DNA sequence: TGTGCCACCAGCAGAGATCCGGCCGCCTACGAGCAGTACTTC.